These 14 T cell receptor beta chains were all obtained from the same sample, sequenced in a study of quantifying T cell responses using KT2 cells. Study-wide context: Reverse transcription used primers in the TCR alpha and beta constant regions.

An oligo carrying a UMI was ligated to the cDNA 3' end. The first PCR ran approximately 4 cycles with an equimolar RC1.1 and RC1.2 beta primer mix. TCRdb recomputed calls from the UMI-ligation and nested PCR reads with MiXCR, one row per CDR3 protein. Seen here are about 41,000 distinct CDR3 sequences, approximately 15% observed once, and the top ten hold 40% to 45%. Sequencing was done on a sample of PBMCs spiked with cells of the T cell clone KT2. These receptors were collected from a human donor.

V and J are TRBV28 and TRBJ2-5, with a tentative D call TRBD1 (6 bases). Germline assignment: CDR1 MDHEN and CDR2 SYDVKM. This CDR3 comprises 14 residues. Between the trimmed V and J ends, which lost 5 bases and 0 bases, there was a span of 10 bases. The CDR3 region has the DNA TGTGCCAGCAGTGACGGGACAAACCAAGAGACCCAGTACTTC. Its translation: CASSDGTNQETQYF.

This chain links TRBV12-3 or TRBV12-4 with TRBJ1-6, with D possibly being TRBD1 (5 bases). The V end lost 8 bases, the J end lost 6 bases, and 20 bases lay between the germline ends. This CDR3 contains 16 residues. CDR3 amino acids: CASSAGRLAINSPLHF. CDR3 DNA: TGTGCCAGCTCGGCAGGGCGCCTTGCAATTAATTCACCCCTCCACTTT.

V is TRBV20-1 and J is TRBJ1-5, with D possibly TRBD1 on 5 matching bases. CDR3 size: 16 residues. In germline, CDR1 is DFQATT, CDR2 SNEGSKA (reference sequence). The V end lost 0 bases, the J end lost 6 bases, and 18 bases lay between the germline ends. This CDR3 is CSARDPSGGESQPQHF. CDR3 DNA sequence: TGCAGTGCTAGAGATCCCTCGGGGGGAGAATCTCAGCCCCAGCATTTT.

The gene calls are TRBV12-3 or TRBV12-4 and TRBJ1-6; D gene ambiguous. Trimming took off 0 bases at V and 14 bases at J, with 14 bases between the two ends. This CDR3 comprises 14 residues. CDR3 amino acids: CASSLAASKPSLHF. The CDR3, as DNA: TGTGCCAGCAGTTTAGCCGCTTCAAAGCCGTCCCTCCACTTT.

The J gene is TRBJ2-2, the V gene TRBV10-3; D tentatively reads TRBD1 or TRBD2 (5 bases each). CDR3 length: 15 amino acids. Germline V gene lookup returns CDR1 ENHRY and CDR2 SYGVKD. V lost 3 bases and J 1 base, leaving 9 bases between the germline ends. CDR3: CAISDPGRNTGELFF. DNA for the CDR3: TGTGCCATCAGTGACCCGGGACGGAACACCGGGGAGCTGTTTTTT.

This clonotype was detected a few times. The V and J genes are TRBV14 and TRBJ2-1; D is uncertain. There are 11 residues in the CDR3. The V gene lost 3 bases and the J gene lost 7 bases, with 4 bases spanning the gap. Germline loops: CDR1 SGHDN, CDR2 FVKESK. CDR3 sequence: CASSQVNEQFF. CDR3 sequence (DNA): TGTGCCAGCAGCCAGGTGAATGAGCAGTTCTTC.

V and J are TRBV2 and TRBJ2-1, with TRBD1 matching over 7 bases. CDR1 and CDR2 from the germline V gene are SNHLY and FYNNEI. Losses at the gene ends were 7 bases for V and 8 bases for J; bases not matched to a gene: 2. The length of the CDR3 is 11 residues. CDR3 amino acids: CASMTGYEQFF. The CDR3 DNA follows: TGTGCCAGCATGACAGGGTATGAGCAGTTCTTC.

This clonotype was detected only a few times. The chain combines TRBV20-1 with TRBJ1-1; no clear D gene. V was cut by 5 bases and J by 4 bases, with 11 bases left in between. There are 12 residues in the CDR3. In germline, CDR1 is DFQATT, CDR2 SNEGSKA (reference sequence). CDR3 protein: CSAAEPPTEAFF. The CDR3 DNA sequence: TGCAGTGCTGCTGAGCCTCCCACTGAAGCTTTCTTT.

This chain links TRBV12-2 with TRBJ2-1. TRBV12-2 corresponds to a pseudogene. CDR3 size: 15 residues. The CDR3 DNA reads as TGTGCAAGTCGTGATCCAAGGGGTTCCTACAATGAGCAGTTCTTC. This encodes CASRDPRGSYNEQFF.

V gene TRBV6-5 combines with J gene TRBJ2-7; 8 positions agree with TRBD1. Germline CDR1 is MNHEY and CDR2 is SVGAGI. With 7 bases clipped from V and 3 bases from J, the junction kept 8 bases outside the gene matches. CDR3 length: 14 residues. The CDR3 DNA reads TGTGCCAGCAAGCGACCGGGACAGGACTACGAGCAGTACTTC. Its translation: CASKRPGQDYEQYF.

The chain couples TRBV12-3 or TRBV12-4 to TRBJ1-5; possible D gene TRBD1, 6 bases. The length of the CDR3 is 13 residues. Trimming pared 5 bases from V and 4 bases from J, leaving 9 bases between. The CDR3 DNA is TGTGCCAGCAGTCCAGACAGGAATCAGCCCCAGCATTTT. This codes for CASSPDRNQPQHF.

This clonotype occurred a few times. The V gene is TRBV18, the J gene TRBJ1-5, with TRBD1 identical over 8 bases. This CDR3 comprises 14 residues. The V and J ends lost 6 bases and 2 bases, in that order; junction bases with no gene match: 3. Germline V lookup: CDR1 KGHSH, CDR2 LQKENI. CDR3 residues: CASSDRDGNQPQHF. The CDR3 DNA reads as TGTGCCAGCTCGGACAGGGATGGCAATCAGCCCCAGCATTTT.

Many counts were recorded for this clonotype. CDR3 protein: CAISERGAETQYF. CDR3 nucleotide sequence: TGTGCCATCAGTGAACGGGGGGCGGAGACCCAGTACTTC. The rearrangement joins TRBV10-3 to TRBJ2-5; tentatively, D is TRBD2 (7 bases). Per germline, CDR1 ENHRY and CDR2 SYGVKD. The V and J ends lost 3 bases and 5 bases respectively, with 10 bases between them. The CDR3 has 13 amino acids.

The rearrangement joins TRBV6-1 to TRBJ2-3, with 9 bases aligning to TRBD1. Per the germline V gene, CDR1 is MNHNS and CDR2 is SASEGT. The CDR3 is made up of 15 amino acids. The V and J ends lost 3 bases and 4 bases, in that order; junction bases with no gene match: 5. The CDR3 DNA follows: TGTGCCAGCAGTGAGAAGACAGGGGGAGCAGATACGCAGTATTTT. Residues: CASSEKTGGADTQYF.